The T cell receptor beta chain described here comes from a study of blood T cells in healthy people across ages. A second PCR of 7 to 11 cycles used a sample-barcoded 5' primer and a J-beta primer mix. TCRdb reprocessed the 5' RACE reads via MiXCR and lists one record per CDR3 protein. The sample gives about 970,000 distinct CDR3 sequences, roughly half of which show up once; over 20% is in the top ten. Drawn from each donor were 9 to 10 milliliters of peripheral blood. Samples each yielded at least 6 micrograms of total RNA. Germline assignment: CDR1 MDHEN and CDR2 SYDVKM. The CDR3 loop spans 16 amino acids. The V gene end was trimmed by 5 bases and the J gene end by 6 bases; junction bases not matched to a gene: 10.

The V and J genes are TRBV28 and TRBJ2-3; 11 bases fit TRBD2. This clonotype was obtained from a woman aged 60-70 years in good health. The sequencing sample was made of blood. The CDR3 loop is CASSLRLAGKDDTQYF. The CDR3 coding sequence is TGTGCCAGCAGTCTTCGACTAGCGGGAAAGGACGATACGCAGTATTTT.